A single TCR beta chain is shown here with its context. Its cognate antigen is unknown. This sample stems from a study of CD8 T cells in ankylosing spondylitis. Study-level findings and limits: The authors found the disease-linked clones to be CD8+ and relatively rare in peripheral blood. Reports say disease-linked clones showed up significantly more in matched ankylosing spondylitis synovial fluid. Characteristic of ankylosing spondylitis blood, it appeared, was a TCR beta motif comprising 7 to 9 highly homologous variants.

Researchers built TCR beta libraries using quantitative 5'-RACE with molecular barcodes. TCRdb independently ran MiXCR on the 5' RACE reads; one entry per CDR3 protein. This sample yields about 320,000 distinct CDR3 sequences, of which roughly 11% are seen a single time; 9.1% belongs to the top ten. This clonotype originated in a female donor with ankylosing spondylitis or in good health (not recorded which). The material sequenced was blood, either unsorted or a sorted T cell fraction (not recorded which).

DNA of the CDR3: TGTGCCAGCAGCCAAGTCAGACTGCCCGGGGAGCTGTTTTTT. It specifies CASSQVRLPGELFF. J is TRBJ2-2 and V is TRBV14; no clear D gene. The CDR3 runs to 14 residues. Trimming pared 1 base from V and 6 bases from J, leaving 9 bases between. Germline V CDR1 and CDR2: SGHDN, FVKESK. Using reference TRBV14 and TRBJ2-2 for the parts outside the CDR3, the full variable domain is EAGVTQFPSHSVIEKGQTVTLRCDPISGHDNLYWYRRVMGKEIKFLLHFVKESKQDESGMPNNRFLAERTGGTYSTLKVQPAELEDSGVYFCASSQVRLPGELFFGEGSRLTVL.